A selection of T cell receptor beta chains follows, all from one sample in a study of blood T cell repertoires in COVID-19. The table came from immunoSEQ multiplex PCR; TCRdb's copy has only in-frame clones and leaves some out. Of 400,000 or so clones in the sample, roughly 89% are singletons; the top ten hold 0.8% to 1%. Sequenced input: peripheral blood. The receptors were gathered from a young man with COVID-19, enrolled during active disease. CDR3s include the opening cysteine and the closing phenylalanine or tryptophan. Some rows have no size entry. The others give once, few or many, or a class for an expanded clone.

j_call | clone_size | v_call | cdr3_aa
TRBJ1-5 | . | TRBV6-5 | CASKPPGHSNQPQHF
TRBJ2-7 | . | TRBV12-3/TRBV12-4 | CASSPGQHYEQYF
TRBJ2-2 | . | TRBV19 | CASSIGRGHGELFF
TRBJ2-5 | . | TRBV11-3 | CASSLPWGLPSARFQETQYF
TRBJ1-2 | . | TRBV3-1/TRBV3-2 | CASSQAGGGYTF
TRBJ2-1 | . | TRBV5-1 | CASSPGGVGEQFF
TRBJ1-5 | . | TRBV15 | CATSRGDRGNQPQHF
TRBJ1-1 | once | TRBV5-5 | CASSLGRDTEAFF
TRBJ2-1 | . | TRBV7-2 | CASSLLLAGGPREQFF
TRBJ2-3 | . | TRBV24-1 | CATSDLQAGGPGTQYF
TRBJ2-2 | . | TRBV7-6 | CASSLRLAGDTGELFF
TRBJ1-4 | . | TRBV7-8 | CASSPQGNEKLFF
TRBJ1-2 | . | TRBV6-5 | CASSYSGTGSFSYTF
TRBJ1-2 | . | TRBV5-1 | CASSPGTGGIVYGYTF
TRBJ2-2 | few | TRBV7-9 | CASSLGQTVVELFF
TRBJ1-5 | . | TRBV15 | CATSRVAGSNQPQHF
TRBJ2-6 | . | TRBV2 | CARQDSGANVLTF
TRBJ1-2 | . | TRBV14 | CASSQAWLYGYTF
TRBJ2-1 | . | TRBV5-6 | CASSRNRGLTYNEQFF
TRBJ2-2 | . | TRBV14 | CASSQDWGLAGPGELFF
TRBJ2-7 | . | TRBV11-2 | CASSFSMDFAYEQYF
TRBJ2-5 | . | TRBV10-3 | CAIKPGEKETQYF
TRBJ1-1 | once | TRBV11-1 | CASRFSSTGVVTEAFF
TRBJ2-7 | . | TRBV10-2 | CASSEGGQPYEQYF
TRBJ2-3 | . | TRBV6-2/TRBV6-3 | CASSSGTSGLDTQYF
TRBJ2-1 | few | TRBV7-9 | CASSLLQGSYNEQFF
TRBJ2-7 | . | TRBV19 | CASSIRQGSDEQYF
TRBJ2-2 | . | TRBV6-5 | CAATKRGGTGELFF